This entry lists 28 T cell receptor beta chains sequenced from one sample in a study of shared clonotypes between healthy human individuals. Assay used: immunoSEQ multiplex PCR; TCRdb lists only in-frame clones, some missing. The table lists about 800,000 clones, 96% of them singletons. Positively selected for CCR7, the CD45RO-negative cells used as naive CD8 cells excluded terminally differentiated effector memory CD45RA+ cells. The sample taken for sequencing was naive CD8+ T cells sorted from blood. The receptor source for this set is a man aged 30-40 years in good health.

The chain uses TRBV9 and TRBJ2-1; D possibly matches TRBD1 or TRBD2 (5 bases each). This CDR3 contains 12 residues. The V end was cut by 4 bases, the J end by 12 bases, with 14 bases between. CDR1 and CDR2 from the germline V gene are SGDLS and YYNGEE. The DNA for the CDR3 is TGTGCCAGCAGCCAGGGAGAAGGATGGCAGTTCTTC. Protein: CASSQGEGWQFF.

This chain connects TRBV7-9 to TRBJ1-1, with 8 nucleotides matching TRBD1. The CDR3 runs to 19 residues. CDR1 and CDR2 (germline): SEHNR, FQNEAQ (reference sequence). Trimming at V came to 2 bases and at J to 6 bases, leaving 20 bases not matched to a gene. The chain's CDR3 is CASSLLTPRGQGRMAEAFF. The CDR3 nucleotides read TGTGCCAGCAGCTTATTGACCCCGAGAGGACAGGGAAGAATGGCTGAAGCTTTCTTT.

The chain combines TRBV9 with TRBJ2-1; 14 bases agree with TRBD2. There are 16 residues in the CDR3. Trimming took 1 base from V and 7 from J; bases not matched to a gene: 4. From germline, CDR1 is SGDLS and CDR2 YYNGEE. The CDR3 nucleotides read TGTGCCAGCAGCGTAAGCGGACTAGCGGGAGGAAATGAGCAGTTCTTC. Protein product: CASSVSGLAGGNEQFF.

The V call is TRBV5-6, the J call TRBJ1-1; D perhaps matches TRBD1 (6 bases). CDR1 and CDR2 from the germline V gene are SGHDT and YYEEEE. V lost 3 bases and J lost 4, with 19 bases in between. The CDR3 totals 16 residues. Written as DNA, the CDR3 is TGTGCCAGCAGCTCATCACCCGGGACAATCGCCACTGAAGCTTTCTTT. Its protein product is CASSSSPGTIATEAFF.

This clone was seen just once. J is TRBJ1-1 and V is TRBV12-5, with 7 bases that match TRBD1. V was pared by 5 bases and J by 1 base, with 4 bases of the junction left unmatched. Per germline, CDR1 LGHNT and CDR2 FRNRAP. The CDR3 totals 14 residues. Here the CDR3 DNA reads TGTGCTAGTGGTCAGACAGGGCCGAACACTGAAGCTTTCTTT. It translates to CASGQTGPNTEAFF.

The genes are TRBV6-5 and TRBJ2-7; no clear D gene. Germline assignment: CDR1 MNHEY and CDR2 SVGAGI. V gave up 6 bases and J gave up 2 bases, with 11 bases separating them. The CDR3 is 13 residues long. CDR3 loop: CASSPAQAYEQYF. In DNA, the CDR3 is TGTGCCAGCAGCCCCGCCCAAGCCTACGAGCAGTACTTC.

This chain joins TRBV28 and TRBJ1-5; D may be TRBD1 (6 bases). Germline CDR1 MDHEN, CDR2 SYDVKM. V shed 2 bases and J shed 3 bases, with 11 bases lying between them. The CDR3 has 15 residues. The CDR3 DNA follows: TGTGCCAGCAGTTTAAGAGGGGGGTACAATCAGCCCCAGCATTTT. Amino acids: CASSLRGGYNQPQHF.

V and J are TRBV14 and TRBJ2-3; no reliable D call. Per the germline V gene, CDR1 is SGHDN and CDR2 is FVKESK. This CDR3 contains 16 residues. The V end lost 1 base, the J end lost 2 bases, and 13 bases lay between the germline ends. DNA for the CDR3: TGTGCCAGCAGCCAAGCACCCGTTGGTCCCACAGATACGCAGTATTTT. Translating it yields CASSQAPVGPTDTQYF.

V is TRBV6-1 and J is TRBJ2-7, with D possibly being TRBD1 (6 bases). The CDR3 sequence is 13 residues long. V gave up 10 bases and J gave up 0 bases, with 13 bases separating them. Germline CDR1 and CDR2: MNHNS and SASEGT. The CDR3 coding sequence is TGTGCCACCAAGACAGGTAACTCCTACGAGCAGTACTTC. This translates into CATKTGNSYEQYF.

The rearrangement uses TRBV4-1 and TRBJ2-7; TRBD1 might be the D (6 bases). V gave up 3 bases and J gave up 2 bases, with 8 bases separating them. Per germline, CDR1 MGHRA and CDR2 YSYEKL. The CDR3 contains 13 residues. In DNA, the CDR3 is TGCGCCAGCAGCCACCGGGACACCTACGAGCAGTACTTC. This translates into CASSHRDTYEQYF.

The chain recombines TRBV7-6 with TRBJ2-2; tentative D call: TRBD1 (6 bases). Germline CDR1 is SGHVS and CDR2 is FNYEAQ. V was shortened by 2 bases and J by 5 bases, with 6 bases between the two germline ends. The CDR3 has 13 residues. The CDR3 loop is CASSLTGTGELFF. The CDR3 DNA is TGTGCCAGCAGCTTAACAGGGACCGGGGAGCTGTTTTTT. Full variable domain (outside the CDR3, taken from reference TRBV7-6 and TRBJ2-2): GAGVSQSPRYKVTKRGQDVALRCDPISGHVSLYWYRQALGQGPEFLTYFNYEAQQDKSGLPNDRFSAERPEGSISTLTIQRTEQRDSAMYRCASSLTGTGELFFGEGSRLTVL.

The rearrangement links TRBV4-1 to TRBJ2-7; D is perhaps TRBD2 (6 bases). The CDR3 covers 16 residues. V dropped 4 bases and J dropped 0 bases, with 16 bases sitting between them. Germline V gives CDR1 MGHRA, CDR2 YSYEKL. The CDR3 coding sequence is TGCGCCAGCAGCCTTTTAGCGGATATGAACTCCTACGAGCAGTACTTC. This gives the protein CASSLLADMNSYEQYF.

The chain couples TRBV29-1 to TRBJ2-1; tentatively, D is TRBD2 (6 bases). CDR1 SQVTM and CDR2 ANQGSEA come from the germline V gene. V lost 1 base to trimming and J lost 5 bases, with 15 bases between them. There are 15 residues in the CDR3. This CDR3 reads CSVEASGLFDNEQFF. CDR3 sequence (DNA): TGCAGCGTTGAAGCCTCGGGACTCTTCGACAATGAGCAGTTCTTC.

The chain is built from TRBV28 and TRBJ1-5; TRBD1 aligns across 7 bases. The CDR3 totals 17 residues. The trim removed 0 bases at V and 0 bases at J, leaving 5 bases unmatched. Germline V gene sequence: CDR1 MDHEN, CDR2 SYDVKM. The CDR3 DNA sequence: TGTGCCAGCAGTTTATGGCGACAGGGTAATAGCAATCAGCCCCAGCATTTT. Encoded protein: CASSLWRQGNSNQPQHF.

The J gene is TRBJ1-2, the V gene TRBV18, with D unclear. V was cut by 0 bases and J by 7 bases, with 15 bases left in between. CDR3 size: 15 residues. Germline loops: CDR1 KGHSH, CDR2 LQKENI. The CDR3 loop is CASSPPVATSRGYTF. The CDR3 coding sequence is TGTGCCAGCTCACCACCGGTGGCTACATCTCGTGGCTACACCTTC.

The chain joins TRBV25-1 to TRBJ2-5; the match to TRBD1 covers 8 bases. The germline V gene encodes CDR1 MGHDK and CDR2 SYGVNS. The V segment lost 10 bases and the J segment 4 bases; nucleotides outside the gene matches: 2. CDR3 size: 11 residues. CDR3: CAIGQGETQYF. In nucleotides, the CDR3 is TGTGCCATCGGACAGGGAGAGACCCAGTACTTC.

The V call is TRBV7-9, the J call TRBJ1-1; no definite D call. Germline-derived CDR1 and CDR2 are SEHNR and FQNEAQ (reference sequence). V lost 2 bases to trimming and J lost 1 base, with 5 bases between them. The CDR3 contains 13 residues. The CDR3 region has the DNA TGTGCCAGCAGCTTACAGGAGAACACTGAAGCTTTCTTT. This translates into CASSLQENTEAFF.

Points on this clone: The sample carries other DNA sequences with the same CDR3. This rearrangement joins TRBV7-9 to TRBJ2-1; 11 positions match TRBD2. The germline CDR1 and CDR2 sequences are SEHNR and FQNEAQ (reference sequence). The ends lost 5 bases at V and 4 bases at J; junction bases unmatched: 4. The CDR3 spans 15 residues. CDR3 loop: CASSPTSGTYNEQFF. CDR3 DNA: TGTGCCAGCAGCCCGACTAGCGGGACTTACAATGAGCAGTTCTTC. Supplemented by reference TRBV7-9 and TRBJ2-1, the full variable domain reads DTGVSQNPRHKITKRGQNVTFRCDPISEHNRLYWYRQTLGQGPEFLTYFQNEAQLEKSRLLSDRFSAERPKGSFSTLEIQRTEQGDSAMYLCASSPTSGTYNEQFFGPGTRLTVL.

The chain recombines TRBV27 with TRBJ1-1; D remains ambiguous. Trimming removed 5 bases from V and 4 bases from J, with 2 bases in between. The germline gives CDR1 MNHEY, CDR2 SMNVEV (reference sequence). The CDR3 has 10 amino acids. The CDR3 coding sequence is TGTGCCAGCAGTACCACTGAAGCTTTCTTT. It yields the protein CASSTTEAFF.

The CDR3 coding sequence is TGCGCCAGCAGCTTAAGGGCGGACTCCTACGAGCAGTACTTC. It is translated as CASSLRADSYEQYF. The chain has TRBV5-1 and TRBJ2-7; D uncertain. CDR3 size: 14 residues. In germline, CDR1 is SGHRS, CDR2 YFSETQ. Trimming removed 2 bases at V and 0 bases at J, with 9 bases between.

The rearrangement joins TRBV28 to TRBJ1-5, with 9 bases aligning to TRBD1. The CDR3 totals 16 residues. V lost 4 bases to trimming and J lost 4 bases; unmatched junction nucleotides: 8. The germline V gene encodes CDR1 MDHEN and CDR2 SYDVKM. CDR3 coding DNA: TGTGCCAGCAGTTCGAGCTACAGGGGGCCAAATCAGCCCCAGCATTTT. Translated: CASSSSYRGPNQPQHF.

The rearrangement uses TRBV7-9 and TRBJ2-7; D call uncertain. The CDR3 is 11 amino acids. V lost 1 base and J 7 bases, leaving 5 bases between the germline ends. Germline V gene data show CDR1 as SEHNR and CDR2 as FQNEAQ (reference sequence). The CDR3 loop reads CASSLVTEQYF. The CDR3 DNA follows: TGTGCCAGCAGCTTAGTAACGGAGCAGTACTTC. The full variable domain, in which reference TRBV7-9 and TRBJ2-7 provide the parts outside the CDR3, is DTGVSQNPRHKITKRGQNVTFRCDPISEHNRLYWYRQTLGQGPEFLTYFQNEAQLEKSRLLSDRFSAERPKGSFSTLEIQRTEQGDSAMYLCASSLVTEQYFGPGTRLTVT.

The chain links TRBV14 to TRBJ2-7; maybe TRBD2 (6 bases). V lost 0 bases and J lost 5, with 17 bases in between. Germline-derived CDR1 and CDR2 are SGHDN and FVKESK. This CDR3 has 16 residues. The CDR3, as DNA: TGTGCCAGCAGCCAAGATTTCTCGGCGGGGCGACACGAGCAGTACTTC. Its protein is CASSQDFSAGRHEQYF.

About this clone: This sample also contains other DNA sequences that code for the same CDR3. The chain employs TRBV7-9 and TRBJ2-1, with D unresolved. The CDR3 runs 9 residues. CDR1 SEHNR and CDR2 FQNEAQ come from the germline V gene (reference sequence). With 5 bases removed from V and 10 bases from J, the gap between germline ends came to 3 bases. The CDR3 DNA is TGTGCCAGCAGCCTGGAGCAGTTCTTC. Its protein product is CASSLEQFF.

This chain joins TRBV13 and TRBJ2-1; 10 nucleotides align to TRBD2. J gave up 10 bases and V 8 bases, and 11 bases lay outside the gene matches. Looked up from germline, CDR1 is PRHDT and CDR2 is FYEKMQ (reference sequence). The CDR3 loop spans 14 amino acids. The CDR3 loop is CASRNLAGEGEQFF. Here the CDR3 DNA reads TGTGCCAGCCGCAATCTAGCGGGAGAGGGCGAGCAGTTCTTC.

This sequence joins TRBV29-1 and TRBJ2-7, with D perhaps assigned TRBD1 or TRBD2 (6 bases each). V dropped 7 bases and J dropped 0 bases, with 25 bases sitting between them. Germline-derived CDR1 and CDR2 are SQVTM and ANQGSEA. This CDR3 spans 17 amino acids. The CDR3 here is CSAQFRQEGGSSYEQYF. The CDR3 DNA sequence: TGCAGCGCGCAGTTTAGACAAGAGGGGGGAAGCTCCTACGAGCAGTACTTC.

The chain carries TRBV6-6 and TRBJ1-4; the D is unclear. Germline loops: CDR1 MNHNY, CDR2 SVGAGI (reference sequence). V dropped 6 bases and J dropped 5 bases, with 4 bases sitting between them. The CDR3 length is 11 residues. This CDR3 reads CASRANEKLFF. CDR3 sequence (DNA): TGTGCCAGCAGAGCCAATGAAAAACTGTTTTTT.

The chain combines TRBV28 with TRBJ2-7, with TRBD2 matching over 14 bases. The trim removed 5 bases at V and 6 bases at J, leaving 3 bases unmatched. This CDR3 has 14 amino acids. Germline assignment: CDR1 MDHEN and CDR2 SYDVKM. CDR3 residues: CASSKGLAGVEQYF. Written as DNA, the CDR3 is TGTGCCAGCAGTAAGGGACTAGCGGGAGTCGAGCAGTACTTC.